These T cell receptor beta chains were read from a single sample in a study of blood T cell repertoires in COVID-19. Libraries were prepared by immunoSEQ multiplex PCR; TCRdb keeps only in-frame clonotypes and omits some of them. This sample has tens of thousands of clones, with about 92% found just once. The sample taken for sequencing was peripheral blood. These receptors all stem from a man aged 50-59 years with active COVID-19. Both conserved end residues are part of each CDR3. A D gene is named only where the DNA matches it firmly. Some rows mark clone size as missing; the rest say once, few, many or name a class of expanded clone.

v_gene: TRBV5-1; j_gene: TRBJ2-7; abundance: .; d_gene: .; CDR3aa: CASSLESGGLGEQYF; CDR3nt: TGCGCCAGCAGCTTGGAGTCAGGCGGGCTCGGCGAGCAGTACTTC
v_gene: TRBV11-3; j_gene: TRBJ2-1; abundance: .; d_gene: TRBD2; CDR3aa: CASSFAALAGADNEQFF; CDR3nt: TGTGCCAGCAGCTTTGCCGCCTTAGCGGGGGCGGACAATGAGCAGTTCTTC
v_gene: TRBV6-6; j_gene: TRBJ2-7; abundance: .; d_gene: TRBD1; CDR3aa: CASSYRGGVDEQYF; CDR3nt: TGTGCCAGCAGTTACCGAGGGGGCGTGGACGAGCAGTACTTC
v_gene: TRBV14; j_gene: TRBJ1-3; abundance: .; d_gene: .; CDR3aa: CASTLSGGNTIYF; CDR3nt: TGTGCCAGCACCCTATCGGGAGGAAACACCATATATTTT
v_gene: TRBV4-1; j_gene: TRBJ2-7; abundance: .; d_gene: TRBD2; CDR3aa: CASSPPEWRGTYEQYF; CDR3nt: TGCGCCAGCAGCCCCCCCGAGTGGCGGGGGACCTACGAGCAGTACTTC
v_gene: TRBV3-1/TRBV3-2; j_gene: TRBJ2-7; abundance: .; d_gene: TRBD1; CDR3aa: CASSQAWGDRTFSYEQYF; CDR3nt: TGTGCCAGCAGCCAAGCATGGGGGGACAGGACATTTAGCTACGAGCAGTACTTC
v_gene: TRBV12-3/TRBV12-4; j_gene: TRBJ1-6; abundance: .; d_gene: .; CDR3aa: CASSSDGPLHF; CDR3nt: TGTGCCAGCAGTTCAGACGGGCCCCTCCACTTT
v_gene: TRBV7-8; j_gene: TRBJ1-1; abundance: .; d_gene: TRBD1; CDR3aa: CASSLDRGLVDTEAFF; CDR3nt: TGTGCCAGCAGCTTGGACAGGGGGCTGGTGGACACTGAAGCTTTCTTT
v_gene: TRBV5-5; j_gene: TRBJ1-2; abundance: .; d_gene: TRBD1; CDR3aa: CASSHSIGQGGYGYTF; CDR3nt: TGTGCCAGCAGCCACTCAATCGGACAGGGAGGCTATGGCTACACCTTC
v_gene: TRBV28; j_gene: TRBJ1-1; abundance: .; d_gene: .; CDR3aa: CASSLTGANTEAFF; CDR3nt: TGTGCCAGCAGTTTGACAGGAGCGAACACTGAAGCTTTCTTT
v_gene: TRBV21-1; j_gene: TRBJ1-2; abundance: .; d_gene: .; CDR3aa: CASSGREDGYTF; CDR3nt: TGTGCCAGCAGCGGCCGAGAGGATGGCTACACCTTC
v_gene: TRBV10-2; j_gene: TRBJ2-1; abundance: .; d_gene: TRBD2; CDR3aa: CASSDVPGGAYNEQFF; CDR3nt: TGCGCCAGCAGTGATGTTCCGGGAGGGGCGTACAATGAGCAGTTCTTC
v_gene: TRBV5-1; j_gene: TRBJ2-1; abundance: .; d_gene: .; CDR3aa: CASSLALARNNEQFF; CDR3nt: TGCGCCAGCAGCTTGGCTCTAGCGAGGAACAATGAGCAGTTCTTC
v_gene: TRBV5-1; j_gene: TRBJ1-6; abundance: .; d_gene: .; CDR3aa: CASSWEGGRTSPLHF; CDR3nt: TGCGCCAGCAGCTGGGAGGGGGGGCGGACTTCACCCCTCCACTTT
v_gene: TRBV27; j_gene: TRBJ2-7; abundance: .; d_gene: .; CDR3aa: CASSYSPPGSYEQYF; CDR3nt: TGTGCCAGCAGCTATTCCCCGCCGGGGTCCTACGAGCAGTACTTC
v_gene: TRBV7-9; j_gene: TRBJ2-3; abundance: once; d_gene: .; CDR3aa: CASSGWVGETDTQYF; CDR3nt: TGTGCCAGCAGCGGTTGGGTGGGAGAGACAGATACGCAGTATTTT
v_gene: TRBV11-1; j_gene: TRBJ1-6; abundance: .; d_gene: TRBD1; CDR3aa: CASSSGQGGSPLHF; CDR3nt: TGTGCCAGCAGCTCCGGACAGGGAGGTTCACCCCTCCACTTT
v_gene: TRBV3-1/TRBV3-2; j_gene: TRBJ1-3; abundance: .; d_gene: .; CDR3aa: CASSQEKTGTGNTIYF; CDR3nt: TGTGCCAGCAGCCAAGAGAAAACAGGTACTGGAAACACCATATATTTT
v_gene: TRBV6-2/TRBV6-3; j_gene: TRBJ2-7; abundance: .; d_gene: .; CDR3aa: CASSPGLGVFTYEQYF; CDR3nt: TGTGCCAGCAGTCCGGGACTGGGAGTATTTACCTACGAGCAGTACTTC
v_gene: TRBV4-1; j_gene: TRBJ2-3; abundance: once; d_gene: TRBD1; CDR3aa: CASSQDGGGTGADTQYF; CDR3nt: TGCGCCAGCAGCCAAGATGGTGGGGGGACAGGGGCAGATACGCAGTATTTT
v_gene: TRBV5-1; j_gene: TRBJ1-3; abundance: few; d_gene: .; CDR3aa: CASSLEGTGYSGNTIYF; CDR3nt: TGCGCCAGCAGCTTGGAAGGCACAGGTTACTCTGGAAACACCATATATTTT
v_gene: TRBV4-3; j_gene: TRBJ1-1; abundance: .; d_gene: TRBD1; CDR3aa: CASSQQGASVTEAFF; CDR3nt: TGCGCCAGCAGCCAACAGGGGGCTTCGGTCACTGAAGCTTTCTTT
v_gene: TRBV7-3; j_gene: TRBJ2-7; abundance: .; d_gene: .; CDR3aa: CASSLTHLQQNPYEQYF; CDR3nt: TGTGCCAGCAGCTTAACGCATTTACAGCAGAACCCCTACGAGCAGTACTTC